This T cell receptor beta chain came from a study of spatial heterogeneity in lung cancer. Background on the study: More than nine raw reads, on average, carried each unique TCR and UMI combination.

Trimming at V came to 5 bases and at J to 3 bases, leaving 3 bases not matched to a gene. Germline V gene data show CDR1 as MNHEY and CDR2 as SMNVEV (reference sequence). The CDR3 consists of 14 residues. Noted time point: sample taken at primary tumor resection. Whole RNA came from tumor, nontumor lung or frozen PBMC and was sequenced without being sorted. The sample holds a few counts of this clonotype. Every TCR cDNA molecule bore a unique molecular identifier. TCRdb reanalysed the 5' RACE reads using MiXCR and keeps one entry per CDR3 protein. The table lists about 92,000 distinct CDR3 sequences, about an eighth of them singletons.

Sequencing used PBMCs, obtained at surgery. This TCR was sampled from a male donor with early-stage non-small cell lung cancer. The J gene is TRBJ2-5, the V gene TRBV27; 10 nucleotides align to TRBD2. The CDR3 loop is CASSVLAGEETQYF. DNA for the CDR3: TGTGCCAGCAGTGTGCTAGCGGGAGAAGAGACCCAGTACTTC.